One sample yielded the 21 T cell receptor beta chains listed below, sequenced in a study of cytomegalovirus exposure and HLA in healthy donors listed by TCRdb under 2017. Library construction relied on the immunoSEQ multiplex PCR assay. The multiplex PCR relied on a mix of 60 forward primers for TCR Vbeta segments and 13 reverse primers for TCR Jbeta segments. TCRdb limited this immuneACCESS table to in-frame rearrangements with V and J called. A share of clones is missing; checked studies link under half to unresolved V genes, and the rest is unexplained. The sample table shows some 120,000 clones, and 60% to 85% are seen once. The biggest ten clones account for approximately 3.6% of the sample. The sequencing sample was made of PBMCs. These receptors all stem from a young man in good health and CMV-seronegative.

A few counts support this clone. This chain joins TRBV5-6 and TRBJ1-4, with D uncertain. The CDR3 is made up of 16 amino acids. Per the germline V gene, CDR1 is SGHDT and CDR2 is YYEEEE. Trimming removed 1 base from V and 0 bases from J, with 10 bases in between. The CDR3 loop is CASSLWRNPTNEKLFF. CDR3 coding DNA: TGTGCCAGCAGCTTGTGGAGAAACCCAACTAATGAAAAACTGTTTTTT.

This chain connects TRBV28 to TRBJ2-7; 15 nucleotides align to TRBD2. Unmatched junction bases numbered 13, after V lost 5 bases and J lost 2 bases. The CDR3 spans 19 residues. Germline CDR1 reads MDHEN; CDR2 reads SYDVKM. Here the CDR3 reads CASSLLPGLAGGSPYEQYF. In DNA form, the CDR3 reads TGTGCCAGCAGTCTTCTACCGGGACTAGCGGGAGGTTCTCCCTACGAGCAGTACTTC.

The chain employs TRBV9 and TRBJ2-1; 8 positions agree with TRBD1. The CDR3 length is 16 residues. J lost 6 bases, V lost 0 bases, and 8 bases had no gene match. CDR1 SGDLS and CDR2 YYNGEE come from the germline V gene. CDR3 amino acids: CASSVAGQGAGNEQFF. In DNA form, the CDR3 reads TGTGCCAGCAGCGTAGCTGGGCAGGGGGCGGGCAATGAGCAGTTCTTC.

The rearrangement uses TRBV5-6 and TRBJ1-1; D is undetermined. The CDR3 consists of 15 residues. Germline CDR1 and CDR2: SGHDT and YYEEEE. Trimming shortened V by 0 bases and J by 4 bases, and 13 bases separated the two germline ends. CDR3 residues: CASSLETVRGTEAFF. The CDR3 DNA sequence: TGTGCCAGCAGCTTGGAGACCGTTCGGGGCACTGAAGCTTTCTTT.

The chain joins TRBV7-9 to TRBJ2-5, with D perhaps matching TRBD2 (6 bases). The CDR3 contains 18 residues. Germline V lookup: CDR1 SEHNR, CDR2 FQNEAQ (reference sequence). The ends were cut back, 3 bases at V and 5 bases at J, with 25 bases in the middle. The CDR3 nucleotides are TGTGCCAGCAGCTTTGTGGTTTTTACGGGAGAGGGTCCCGAGACCCAGTACTTC. Translated, it gives CASSFVVFTGEGPETQYF.

The V and J genes are TRBV29-1 and TRBJ1-2; D call uncertain. Germline V lookup: CDR1 SQVTM, CDR2 ANQGSEA. The CDR3 is 11 residues long. V was cut by 3 bases and J by 2 bases, with 4 bases left in between. The CDR3 bases are TGCAGCGTTGAGGGCAACTATGGCTACACCTTC. It is translated as CSVEGNYGYTF.

The rearrangement joins TRBV19 to TRBJ2-2; D might be TRBD1 (6 bases). CDR3 length: 15 amino acids. Germline CDR1 is LNHDA and CDR2 is SQIVND (reference sequence). The V gene lost 3 bases and the J gene lost 6 bases, with 14 bases spanning the gap. The CDR3 DNA is TGTGCCAGTAGTATTGACAGGAAAGGGGCCGGGGAGCTGTTTTTT. Protein sequence: CASSIDRKGAGELFF.

The chain has TRBV18 and TRBJ1-4; no definite D call. Trimming left V 1 base short and J 2 bases short, with 11 bases between. The CDR3 covers 16 residues. The germline V gene encodes CDR1 KGHSH and CDR2 LQKENI. The CDR3 region is CASSPQSTRTNEKLFF. DNA for the CDR3: TGTGCCAGCTCACCACAGTCGACACGGACTAATGAAAAACTGTTTTTT. The full variable domain, rest sourced from reference TRBV18 and TRBJ1-4, is NAGVMQNPRHLVRRRGQEARLRCSPMKGHSHVYWYRQLPEEGLKFMVYLQKENIIDESGMPKERFSAEFPKEGPSILRIQQVVRGDSAAYFCASSPQSTRTNEKLFFGSGTQLSVL.

The genes are TRBV9 and TRBJ1-5; TRBD1 matches 7 bases. Germline CDR1 reads SGDLS; CDR2 reads YYNGEE. Germline trimming cut 3 bases from V and 8 bases from J; bases unmatched to any gene: 8. This CDR3 region has 14 residues. CDR3 sequence reads: CASSAGQLREPQHF. DNA of the CDR3: TGTGCCAGCAGCGCGGGACAGCTCAGGGAGCCCCAGCATTTT.

This clone has more than one count but fewer than ten. Written as DNA, the CDR3 is TGTGCCATCGGGAGGGAAGACACCGGGGAGCTGTTTTTT. Protein sequence: CAIGREDTGELFF. The rearrangement joins TRBV10-3 to TRBJ2-2; TRBD2 agrees at 7 bases. Trimming removed 8 bases from V and 3 bases from J; junction bases left unmatched: 3. This CDR3 contains 13 residues. CDR1 and CDR2 (germline): ENHRY, SYGVKD.

J is TRBJ1-1 and V is TRBV2; D unclear. This CDR3 region has 12 residues. Germline-derived CDR1 and CDR2 are SNHLY and FYNNEI. V shed 6 bases and J shed 3 bases, with 8 bases lying between them. The CDR3 loop reads CASSDRDTEAFF. As DNA, the CDR3 is TGTGCCAGCAGCGACCGGGACACTGAAGCTTTCTTT.

This clone has only a few counts. V usage is TRBV5-4 and J usage is TRBJ2-3; the D gene is possibly TRBD2 (6 bases). CDR1 and CDR2 from the germline V gene are SGHNT and YYREEE (reference sequence). Trimming took off 0 bases at V and 1 base at J, with 12 bases between the two ends. The CDR3 sequence is 16 residues long. CDR3 in amino acids: CASSLGVTSRTDTQYF. The DNA of the CDR3 is TGTGCCAGCAGCTTGGGTGTGACTAGTCGCACAGATACGCAGTATTTT.

This rearrangement joins TRBV6-5 to TRBJ1-5; maybe TRBD1 (6 bases). The CDR3 totals 15 residues. Between the trimmed V and J ends, which lost 5 bases and 7 bases, there was a span of 18 bases. CDR1 MNHEY and CDR2 SVGAGI come from the germline V gene. As DNA, the CDR3 is TGTGCCAGCAGTCGGGACATCTGGGGGCGACAGCCCCAGCATTTT. The encoded protein is CASSRDIWGRQPQHF.

This chain links TRBV7-6 with TRBJ2-2; TRBD2 agrees at 7 bases. Germline V gene data show CDR1 as SGHVS and CDR2 as FNYEAQ. The V and J ends lost 5 bases and 4 bases, in that order; junction bases with no gene match: 10. This CDR3 contains 16 residues. DNA of the CDR3: TGTGCCAGCAGCATGAGAGCGGGGTCGAGCACCGGGGAGCTGTTTTTT. It specifies CASSMRAGSSTGELFF.

The V gene is TRBV18, the J gene TRBJ1-1; D is ambiguous. The V end was cut by 5 bases, the J end by 0 bases, with 13 bases between. This CDR3 region has 15 residues. CDR1 is KGHSH, CDR2 LQKENI, per germline. Written as DNA, the CDR3 is TGTGCCAGCTCAGCACAGCCAGGTATGAACACTGAAGCTTTCTTT. It specifies CASSAQPGMNTEAFF.

The chain employs TRBV18 and TRBJ2-3; 10 bases agree with TRBD1. J gave up 1 base and V 4 bases, and 5 bases lay outside the gene matches. This CDR3 has 16 amino acids. Germline V gives CDR1 KGHSH, CDR2 LQKENI. CDR3 nucleotides: TGTGCCAGCTCACGACTCGACAGGGGGCGCACAGATACGCAGTATTTT. This translates into CASSRLDRGRTDTQYF. The full variable domain, in which reference TRBV18 and TRBJ2-3 provide the parts outside the CDR3, is NAGVMQNPRHLVRRRGQEARLRCSPMKGHSHVYWYRQLPEEGLKFMVYLQKENIIDESGMPKERFSAEFPKEGPSILRIQQVVRGDSAAYFCASSRLDRGRTDTQYFGPGTRLTVL.

The chain employs TRBV29-1 and TRBJ2-1; 10 bases agree with TRBD2. CDR1 is SQVTM, CDR2 ANQGSEA, per germline. V shed 0 bases and J 5 bases; nucleotides not matched to a gene: 10. The CDR3 has 17 amino acids. The CDR3 DNA reads TGCAGCGTTGAAGATTTCGTGGCTAGCGGGGGAAACAATGAGCAGTTCTTC. It specifies CSVEDFVASGGNNEQFF.

This sequence joins TRBV18 and TRBJ1-5; a possible D gene is TRBD1 (5 bases). This CDR3 is built from 14 residues. Trimming left V 5 bases short and J 1 base short, with 9 bases between. The germline V gene encodes CDR1 KGHSH and CDR2 LQKENI. Here the CDR3 reads CASSGGVSNQPQHF. In DNA form, the CDR3 reads TGTGCCAGCTCAGGAGGGGTAAGCAATCAGCCCCAGCATTTT.

V is TRBV6-5 and J is TRBJ2-1; maybe TRBD2 (5 bases). The CDR3 has 13 amino acids. V was shortened by 6 bases and J by 4 bases, with 10 bases between the two germline ends. Germline loops: CDR1 MNHEY, CDR2 SVGAGI. The CDR3 here is CASSPDLYNEQFF. CDR3 in DNA: TGTGCCAGCAGCCCGGACTTATACAATGAGCAGTTCTTC.

This clone was detected a few times. The junction shows a germline mismatch at one end, possibly a read error. The V call is TRBV7-9, the J call TRBJ1-4; no firm D call. This CDR3 comprises 13 residues. CDR1 and CDR2 (germline): SEHNR, FQNEAQ (reference sequence). DNA of the CDR3: TGTGCCAGCAGATTAGCAGAGTCGGAAAAACTGTTTTTT. Translated: CASRLAESEKLFF.

The chain uses TRBV28 and TRBJ2-1, with TRBD2 matching 10 bases. The CDR3 loop spans 16 amino acids. CDR1 is MDHEN, CDR2 SYDVKM, per germline. J lost 7 bases, V lost 5 bases, and 11 bases had no gene match. CDR3 sequence (DNA): TGTGCCAGCAGTGCCGTAGAGCGGGGGGGTGGAAATGAGCAGTTCTTC. This codes for CASSAVERGGGNEQFF.